This T cell receptor beta chain was captured in a study of OX40 agonist ivuxolimab in advanced cancers. Only one count was recorded for this clone. CDR3 size: 14 residues. CDR1 SNHLY and CDR2 FYNNEI come from the germline V gene. V was clipped by 7 bases and J by 5 bases, with 15 bases between them. TCRdb keeps only in-frame clones here, not all; method: immunoSEQ multiplex PCR. The data hold around 150,000 clones, with roughly 92% observed a single time. This chain connects TRBV2 to TRBJ1-5, with D maybe TRBD1 (6 bases). This specimen was CD4+ or CD8+ T cells sorted from blood, taken in a trial of the OX40 agonist ivuxolimab. The receptor was derived from an adult with an advanced solid tumor such as melanoma, head and neck, liver or kidney cancer. The CDR3 spells CASTKDRSDQPQHF. The DNA of the CDR3 is TGTGCCAGCACTAAAGACAGGTCAGATCAGCCCCAGCATTTT.